The 10 T cell receptor beta chains given below trace back to one sample, sequenced in a study of vaccination effects on CD4 cells after COVID-19. Profiling relied on immunoSEQ multiplex PCR, and the TCRdb table lists in-frame clones only, not all of them. The repertoire holds tens of thousands of clones, with just under 75% as singletons. For these receptors, no antigen is known. Peptide-pool stimulation followed by sequencing identified expanded antigen-specific CD4+ clonotypes in the ViraFEST assay. Subsequent to approximately 9 days of culture, CD4+ T cells were isolated. The participants, recipients of two vaccine doses, got either BNT162b2 or mRNA-1273. Sequenced material: CD4+ T cells from PBMCs cultured with HCoV-229E spike peptides, taken after COVID-19 vaccination. The receptors originated from a human donor who received a COVID-19 vaccine.

The chain carries TRBV6-5 and TRBJ2-7, with D possibly TRBD1 on 6 matching bases. CDR1 is MNHEY, CDR2 SVGAGI, per germline. The CDR3 contains 13 residues. Trimming left V 6 bases short and J 4 bases short, with 13 bases between. The CDR3 DNA reads TGTGCCAGCAGGGAGAGGGGGAGTTACGAGCAGTACGTC. Amino acid sequence: CASRERGSYEQYV.

This clone came up a few times. This chain connects TRBV5-5 to TRBJ2-1; 15 bases line up with TRBD2. This CDR3 contains 16 residues. Germline loops: CDR1 SGHKS, CDR2 YYEKEE (reference sequence). Trimming took 5 bases from V and 9 from J; bases not matched to a gene: 9. CDR3 sequence reads: CASRLWTSGGVGEQFF. CDR3 bases: TGTGCCAGCAGACTCTGGACTAGCGGGGGGGTCGGTGAGCAGTTCTTC.

The rearrangement links TRBV5-6 to TRBJ1-2; D might be TRBD1 (5 bases). The CDR3 is 14 amino acids. The germline gives CDR1 SGHDT, CDR2 YYEEEE. Trimming took off 4 bases at V and 3 bases at J, with 13 bases between the two ends. CDR3 loop: CASSKGASDYGYTF. For the CDR3, the DNA is TGTGCCAGCAGCAAAGGGGCCTCTGACTATGGCTACACCTTC.

The chain links TRBV6-5 to TRBJ2-6, with D uncertain. Germline V CDR1 and CDR2: MNHEY, SVGAGI. The CDR3 totals 14 residues. With 7 bases removed from V and 2 bases from J, the gap between germline ends came to 9 bases. The CDR3 DNA reads TGTGCCAGCATTCCAAGGACTGGGGCCAACGTCCTGACTTTC. Translated: CASIPRTGANVLTF.

The chain has TRBV30 and TRBJ1-5; TRBD1 agrees at 8 bases. The CDR3 is 13 residues long. V gave up 0 bases and J gave up 7 bases; unmatched junction bases: 2. Looked up from germline, CDR1 is GTSNPN and CDR2 is SVGIG (reference sequence). As DNA, the CDR3 is TGTGCCTGGAGTGTTCAGGGGGCCCAGCCCCAGCATTTT. Protein product: CAWSVQGAQPQHF.

This chain links TRBV28 with TRBJ1-1, with D unclear. This CDR3 contains 12 residues. CDR1 and CDR2 (germline): MDHEN, SYDVKM. The V end lost 7 bases, the J end lost 1 base, and 7 bases lay between the germline ends. As DNA, the CDR3 is TGTGCCAGCAAGCTATGGAACACTGAAGCTTTCTTT. Its protein product is CASKLWNTEAFF.

The chain is built from TRBV2 and TRBJ1-5; perhaps TRBD1 as D (5 bases). Germline loops: CDR1 SNHLY, CDR2 FYNNEI. The CDR3 loop spans 15 amino acids. V shed 6 bases and J shed 1 base, with 13 bases lying between them. In DNA form, the CDR3 reads TGTGCCAGCAGCCCTCAGGGCAGAAGCAATCAGCCCCAGCATTTT. Translating it yields CASSPQGRSNQPQHF.

The rearrangement uses TRBV5-1 and TRBJ1-4; 8 bases are shared with TRBD1. Germline assignment: CDR1 SGHRS and CDR2 YFSETQ. J gave up 0 bases and V 3 bases, and 4 bases lay outside the gene matches. The CDR3 is made up of 16 amino acids. The CDR3 is CASSWDRPATNEKLFF. The CDR3 DNA reads as TGCGCCAGCAGCTGGGACAGGCCGGCAACTAATGAAAAACTGTTTTTT.

The rearrangement links TRBV27 to TRBJ2-3; 7 nucleotides align to TRBD2. The CDR3 length is 14 residues. CDR1 and CDR2 (germline): MNHEY, SMNVEV (reference sequence). The V and J ends lost 2 bases and 7 bases, in that order; junction bases with no gene match: 6. The CDR3 spells CASSLRSSGNTQYF. DNA of the CDR3: TGTGCCAGCAGTTTACGGTCTAGCGGAAATACGCAGTATTTT.

A remark on this clone: Other DNA sequences in the sample encode the same CDR3. V usage is TRBV27 and J usage is TRBJ1-5, with 8 bases identical to TRBD1. Looked up from germline, CDR1 is MNHEY and CDR2 is SMNVEV (reference sequence). CDR3 length equals 16 residues. After removal of 5 bases from V and 3 bases from J, the junction contained 9 bases not matched to a gene. CDR3 sequence (DNA): TGTGCCAGCAGTCCCCTCGACAGGGGTGCCAATCAGCCCCAGCATTTT. It specifies CASSPLDRGANQPQHF.